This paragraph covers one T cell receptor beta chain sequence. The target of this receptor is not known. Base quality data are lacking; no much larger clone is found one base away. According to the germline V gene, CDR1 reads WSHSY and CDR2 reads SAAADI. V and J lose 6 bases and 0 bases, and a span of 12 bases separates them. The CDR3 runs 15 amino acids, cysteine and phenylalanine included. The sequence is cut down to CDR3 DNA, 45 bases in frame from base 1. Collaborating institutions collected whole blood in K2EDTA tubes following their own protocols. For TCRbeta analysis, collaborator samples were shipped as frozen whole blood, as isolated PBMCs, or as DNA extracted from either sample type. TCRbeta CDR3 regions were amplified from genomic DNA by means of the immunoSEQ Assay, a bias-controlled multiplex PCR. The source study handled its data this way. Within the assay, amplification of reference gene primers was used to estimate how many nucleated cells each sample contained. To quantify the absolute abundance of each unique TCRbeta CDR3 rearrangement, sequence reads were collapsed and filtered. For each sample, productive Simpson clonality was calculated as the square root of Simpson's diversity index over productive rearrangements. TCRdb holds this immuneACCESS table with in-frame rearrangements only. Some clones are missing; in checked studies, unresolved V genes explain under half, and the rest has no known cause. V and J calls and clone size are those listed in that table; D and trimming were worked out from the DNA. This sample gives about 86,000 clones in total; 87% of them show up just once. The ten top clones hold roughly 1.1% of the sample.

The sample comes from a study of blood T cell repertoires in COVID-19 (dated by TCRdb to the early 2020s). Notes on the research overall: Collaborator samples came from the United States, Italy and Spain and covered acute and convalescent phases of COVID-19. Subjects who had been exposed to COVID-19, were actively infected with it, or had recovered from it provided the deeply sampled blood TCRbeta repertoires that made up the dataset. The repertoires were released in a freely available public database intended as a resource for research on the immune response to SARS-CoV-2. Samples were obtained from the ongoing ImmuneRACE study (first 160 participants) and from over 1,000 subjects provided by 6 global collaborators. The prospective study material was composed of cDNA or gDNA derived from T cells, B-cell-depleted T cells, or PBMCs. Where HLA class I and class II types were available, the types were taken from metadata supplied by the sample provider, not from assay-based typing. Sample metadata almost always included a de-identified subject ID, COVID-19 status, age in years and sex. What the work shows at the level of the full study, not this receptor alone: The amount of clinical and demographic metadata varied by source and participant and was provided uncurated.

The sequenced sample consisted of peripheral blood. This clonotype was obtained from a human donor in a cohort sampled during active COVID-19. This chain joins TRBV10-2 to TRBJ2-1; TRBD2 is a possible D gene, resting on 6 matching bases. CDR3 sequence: CASRASESSYNEQFF. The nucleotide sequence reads TGCGCCAGCAGGGCTAGCGAGAGCTCCTACAATGAGCAGTTCTTC.